This T cell receptor (beta chain) came from a study of T cell changes during pregnancy in multiple sclerosis (dated by TCRdb to the late 2010s). In terms of the full investigation: In women with multiple sclerosis, the researchers looked at how the T cell repertoire shifted as pregnancy progressed.

A word on this clone: It has no known antigen specificity. No quality values exist for individual bases; no much larger clone is one base distant.

V loses 3 bases at its end and J loses 4 bases; junction bases beyond the gene matches: 0. For CDR1 and CDR2, the germline V gene (reference sequence) lists SSHAT and FNYEAQ. The CDR3, from cysteine to phenylalanine, totals 13 residues. Only the CDR3 part of the read is kept: 39 bases, read in frame from the first base. The library was generated by the immunoSEQ multiplex PCR assay. In its TCRdb copy, this immuneACCESS table keeps in-frame sequences only and misses some clones. Where compared with another copy, unresolved V genes explain less than half of these, and the others have no known cause. This sample comprises just over 65,000 clones, 91% of them detected only once. The top ten clones comprise 0.86% of the sample.

The TCR was taken from a female donor with multiple sclerosis, enrolled in a pregnancy study. This receptor chain uses TRBV7-7 and TRBJ1-1; 9 bases in the middle match TRBD1. The sample in question was peripheral blood, obtained in the second trimester of pregnancy. In nucleotide form, the sequence is TGTGCCAGCAGCTTGACAGGGGGCACTGAAGCTTTCTTT. This sequence encodes CASSLTGGTEAFF.